The T cell receptor (beta chain) under discussion was sequenced for a study of metastatic and nonmetastatic thyroid tumors. TCRdb redid the clone calls on the PCR reads using MiXCR. This table has fewer than 7,500 clones, approximately 40% appearing once. Trimming removed 2 bases at V and 4 bases at J, with 15 bases between. Germline V CDR1 and CDR2: MNHEY, SVGEGT. The CDR3 has 15 amino acids. No treatment had been given to any patient before thyroid surgery. This clone was recorded a few times. This chain joins TRBV6-2 or TRBV6-3 and TRBJ2-7; D is ambiguous. The specimen was tumor tissue. This TCR derives from a female donor with papillary thyroid cancer or a benign thyroid nodule (not recorded which). Some clones in this sample may be carry-over from other donors' samples. CDR3: CASSYRASGGYEQYF. The CDR3 DNA follows: TGTGCCAGCAGTTACCGAGCTTCCGGCGGATACGAGCAGTACTTC.